This TCR beta chain originates from a study of Ad26.COV2.S vaccination and SARS-CoV-2 variants. Sample treatment: some 20 received Ad26.COV2.S at low or high dose, single or two shots; a few received placebo; per-sample allocation not given. Specimens were obtained on day 63 following the first vaccine or placebo injection. This CDR3 has 15 residues. Trimming removed 0 bases at V and 3 bases at J, with 11 bases between. The germline V gene encodes CDR1 LGHNA and CDR2 YSLEER. Assay used: immunoSEQ multiplex PCR; TCRdb lists only in-frame clones, some missing. Of hundreds of thousands of clones listed, roughly 84% are singletons.

This chain uses TRBV4-3 with TRBJ1-2, with D perhaps matching TRBD1 (5 bases). Sample: peripheral blood, taken in a trial of Ad26.COV2.S vaccine versus placebo. The sequence came from a person aged 18-60 years who received the Ad26.COV2.S COVID-19 vaccine or a placebo. As DNA, the CDR3 is TGCGCCAGCAGCCAAGAGCTGCAGGGTTACTATGGCTACACCTTC. It codes for CASSQELQGYYGYTF.